This T cell receptor (beta chain) was identified during a study of Ad26.COV2.S vaccination and SARS-CoV-2 variants. This sample's treatment: roughly 19 received Ad26.COV2.S at low or high dose, single or two shots; 5 received placebo; per-sample allocation not given. Sampling occurred on day 63 after the first vaccine or placebo injection. The germline V gene encodes CDR1 GTSNPN and CDR2 SVGIG (reference sequence). With V trimmed by 4 bases and J by 4 bases, 11 bases remained unmatched. This CDR3 spans 15 amino acids. Some clones are missing from TCRdb's copy, which holds only in-frame ones; the method was immunoSEQ multiplex PCR. The sample records about 400,000 clones, around 89% being singletons.

The chain combines TRBV30 with TRBJ2-7; 9 bases line up with TRBD1. This specimen consisted of peripheral blood, obtained in a trial of Ad26.COV2.S vaccine versus placebo. This clonotype originated in a person between 18 and 60 years old who received the Ad26.COV2.S COVID-19 vaccine or a placebo. CDR3: CAWTPPGQGGYEQYF. DNA for the CDR3: TGTGCCTGGACCCCACCGGGACAGGGAGGGTACGAGCAGTACTTC.